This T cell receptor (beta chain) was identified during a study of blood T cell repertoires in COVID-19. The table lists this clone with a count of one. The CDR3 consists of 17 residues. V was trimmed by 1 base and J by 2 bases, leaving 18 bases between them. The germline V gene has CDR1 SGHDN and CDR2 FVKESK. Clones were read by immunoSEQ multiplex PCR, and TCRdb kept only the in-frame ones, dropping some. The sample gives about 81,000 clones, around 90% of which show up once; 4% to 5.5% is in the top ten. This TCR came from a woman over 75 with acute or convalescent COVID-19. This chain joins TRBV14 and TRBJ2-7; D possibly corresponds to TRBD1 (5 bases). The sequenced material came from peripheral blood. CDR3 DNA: TGTGCCAGCAGCCAAGCAAGGGGCAGCAGCCCAACCTACGAGCAGTACTTC. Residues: CASSQARGSSPTYEQYF.